This record covers a single T cell receptor beta chain. The antigen remains unidentified. This sample is part of a study of shared clonotypes between healthy human individuals. Overall study results and limits: Naive CD4 clonotype sharing across several donors was about 5%. Unshared clonotypes carried lower generation probabilities than those common to all four donors.

V was clipped by 5 bases and J by 4 bases, with 15 bases between them. Germline V gene lookup returns CDR1 SNHLY and CDR2 FYNNEI. CDR3 size: 15 residues. Every subset's genomic DNA went evenly onto several immunoSEQ plates. Original analysis: In the immunoSEQ data, sequences were junction-only and lacked quality scores, so filtering differed. Repertoires were generated with immunoSEQ multiplex PCR, while TCRdb's copy carries only in-frame clones and drops some. V, J and clone size reflect that table, while D and trimming were determined from the DNA. The sample includes 1 million to 1.3 million clones, approximately 78% seen only once; the top ten take 0.5% to 0.65%.

The sequenced material came from memory CD4+ T cells from PBMCs. Subset in this sample: CD45RA-negative fraction. The chain employs TRBV2 and TRBJ2-1, with a weak D call TRBD1 (6 bases). This receptor was obtained from a man younger than 35 in good health. Some clones in this sample may be carry-over from other donors' samples. CDR3 DNA: TGTGCCAGCAGTTGGCACCAGGGGACGTACAATGAGCAGTTCTTC. The encoded protein is CASSWHQGTYNEQFF.